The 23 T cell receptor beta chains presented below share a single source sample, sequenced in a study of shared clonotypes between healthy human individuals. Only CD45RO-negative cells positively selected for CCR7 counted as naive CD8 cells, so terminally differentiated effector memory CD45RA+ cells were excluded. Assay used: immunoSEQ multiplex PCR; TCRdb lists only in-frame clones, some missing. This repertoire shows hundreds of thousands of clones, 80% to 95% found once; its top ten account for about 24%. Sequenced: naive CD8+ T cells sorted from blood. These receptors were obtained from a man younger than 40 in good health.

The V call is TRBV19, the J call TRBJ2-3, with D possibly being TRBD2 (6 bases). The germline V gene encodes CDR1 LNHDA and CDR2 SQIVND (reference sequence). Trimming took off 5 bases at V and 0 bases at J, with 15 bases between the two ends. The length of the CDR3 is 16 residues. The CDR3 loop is CASSPLSGTSTDTQYF. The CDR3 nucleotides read TGTGCCAGTAGTCCCTTAAGTGGGACTAGCACAGATACGCAGTATTTT.

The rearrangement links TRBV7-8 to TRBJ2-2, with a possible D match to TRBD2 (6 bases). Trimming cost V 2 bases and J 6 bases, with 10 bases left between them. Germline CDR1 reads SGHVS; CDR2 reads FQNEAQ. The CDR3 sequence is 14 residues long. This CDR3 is CASSLLAIPGELFF. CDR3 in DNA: TGTGCCAGCAGCTTACTAGCGATCCCCGGGGAGCTGTTTTTT.

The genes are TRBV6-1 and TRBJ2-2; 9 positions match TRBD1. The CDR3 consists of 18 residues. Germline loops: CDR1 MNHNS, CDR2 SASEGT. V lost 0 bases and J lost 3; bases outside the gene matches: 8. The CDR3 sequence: CASSEASRRTGDTGELFF. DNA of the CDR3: TGTGCCAGCAGTGAAGCAAGCCGTCGGACAGGGGACACCGGGGAGCTGTTTTTT.

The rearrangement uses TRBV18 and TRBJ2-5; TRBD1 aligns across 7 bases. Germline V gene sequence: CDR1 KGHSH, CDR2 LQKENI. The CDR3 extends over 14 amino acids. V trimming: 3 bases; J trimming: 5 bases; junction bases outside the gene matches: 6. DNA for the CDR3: TGTGCCAGCTCACCCAGACAGGGATACGAGACCCAGTACTTC. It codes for CASSPRQGYETQYF.

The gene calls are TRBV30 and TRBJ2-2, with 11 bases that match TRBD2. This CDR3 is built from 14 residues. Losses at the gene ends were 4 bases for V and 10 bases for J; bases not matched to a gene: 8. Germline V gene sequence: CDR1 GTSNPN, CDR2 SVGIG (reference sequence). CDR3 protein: CAWNKLAGDPELFF. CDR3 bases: TGTGCCTGGAACAAACTAGCGGGAGACCCGGAGCTGTTTTTT.

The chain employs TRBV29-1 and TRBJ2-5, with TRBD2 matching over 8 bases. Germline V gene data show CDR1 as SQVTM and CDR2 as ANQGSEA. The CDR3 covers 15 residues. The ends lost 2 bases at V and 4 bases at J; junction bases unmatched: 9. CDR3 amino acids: CSVEPSGSRVETQYF. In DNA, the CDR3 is TGCAGCGTTGAACCCAGCGGGAGTAGGGTAGAGACCCAGTACTTC.

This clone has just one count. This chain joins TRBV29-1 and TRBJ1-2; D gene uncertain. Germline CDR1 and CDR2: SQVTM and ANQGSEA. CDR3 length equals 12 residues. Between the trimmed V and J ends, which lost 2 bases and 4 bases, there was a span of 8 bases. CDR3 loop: CSVETPLYGYTF. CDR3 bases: TGCAGCGTTGAAACCCCTCTCTATGGCTACACCTTC.

The CDR3 DNA sequence: TGCGCCAGCAGCCAGGGGGAACACTATGGCTACACCTTC. Translated, it gives CASSQGEHYGYTF. This chain uses TRBV4-1 with TRBJ1-2, with a possible D match to TRBD1 (5 bases). The length of the CDR3 is 13 residues. Trimming removed 3 bases at V and 3 bases at J, with 8 bases between. The germline CDR1 and CDR2 sequences are MGHRA and YSYEKL.

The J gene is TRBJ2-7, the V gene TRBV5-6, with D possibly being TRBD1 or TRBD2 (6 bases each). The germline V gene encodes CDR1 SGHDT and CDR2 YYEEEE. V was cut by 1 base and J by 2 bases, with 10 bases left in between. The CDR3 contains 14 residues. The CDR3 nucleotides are TGTGCCAGCAGCTTGCCGGGGGCCACCTACGAGCAGTACTTC. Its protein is CASSLPGATYEQYF.

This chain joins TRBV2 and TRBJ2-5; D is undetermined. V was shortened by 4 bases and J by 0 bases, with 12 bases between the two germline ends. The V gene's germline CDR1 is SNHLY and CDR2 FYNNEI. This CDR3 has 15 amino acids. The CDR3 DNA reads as TGTGCCAGCAGTGGTCTGGACGGATACCAAGAGACCCAGTACTTC. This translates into CASSGLDGYQETQYF.

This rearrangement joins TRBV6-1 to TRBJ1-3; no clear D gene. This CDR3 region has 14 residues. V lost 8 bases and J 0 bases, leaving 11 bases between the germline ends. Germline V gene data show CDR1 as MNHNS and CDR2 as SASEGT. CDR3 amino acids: CASFRDRSGNTIYF. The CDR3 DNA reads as TGTGCCAGCTTCAGAGACCGCTCTGGAAACACCATATATTTT.

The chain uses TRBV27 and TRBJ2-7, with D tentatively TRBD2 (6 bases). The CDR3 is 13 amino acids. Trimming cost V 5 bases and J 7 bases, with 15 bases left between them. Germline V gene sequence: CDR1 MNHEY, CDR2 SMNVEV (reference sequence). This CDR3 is CASSLGGPLEQYF. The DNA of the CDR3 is TGTGCCAGCAGTCTAGGAGGGCCTCTTGAGCAGTACTTC.

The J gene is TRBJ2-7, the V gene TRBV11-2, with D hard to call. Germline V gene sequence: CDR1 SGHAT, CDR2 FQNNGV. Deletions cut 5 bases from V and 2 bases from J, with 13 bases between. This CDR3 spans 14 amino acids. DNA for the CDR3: TGTGCCAGCAGCCCGAAACGTTTTACCTACGAGCAGTACTTC. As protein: CASSPKRFTYEQYF.

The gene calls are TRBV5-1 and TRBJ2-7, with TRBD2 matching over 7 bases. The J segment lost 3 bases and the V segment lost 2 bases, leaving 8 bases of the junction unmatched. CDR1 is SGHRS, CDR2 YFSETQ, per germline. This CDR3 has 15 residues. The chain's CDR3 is CASSFWGAGDYEQYF. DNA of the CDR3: TGCGCCAGCAGCTTCTGGGGTGCGGGGGACTACGAGCAGTACTTC.

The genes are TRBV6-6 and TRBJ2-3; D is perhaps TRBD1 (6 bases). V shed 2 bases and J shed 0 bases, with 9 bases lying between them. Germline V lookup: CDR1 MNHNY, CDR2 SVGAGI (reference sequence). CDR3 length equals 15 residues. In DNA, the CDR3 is TGTGCCAGCAGTTACAACGACAGGAGCACAGATACGCAGTATTTT. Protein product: CASSYNDRSTDTQYF.

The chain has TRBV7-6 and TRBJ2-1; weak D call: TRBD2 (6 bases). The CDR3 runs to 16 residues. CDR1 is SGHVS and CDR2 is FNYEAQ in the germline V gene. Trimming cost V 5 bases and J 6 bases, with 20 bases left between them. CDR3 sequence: CASSQTASGTANEQFF. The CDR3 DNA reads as TGTGCCAGCAGCCAGACCGCCTCGGGGACTGCCAATGAGCAGTTCTTC.

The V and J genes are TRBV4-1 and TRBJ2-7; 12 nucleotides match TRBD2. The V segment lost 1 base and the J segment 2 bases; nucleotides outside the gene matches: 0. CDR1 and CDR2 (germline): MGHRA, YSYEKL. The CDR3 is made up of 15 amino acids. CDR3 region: CASSQASGRAYEQYF. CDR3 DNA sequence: TGCGCCAGCAGCCAAGCTAGCGGGAGGGCCTACGAGCAGTACTTC.

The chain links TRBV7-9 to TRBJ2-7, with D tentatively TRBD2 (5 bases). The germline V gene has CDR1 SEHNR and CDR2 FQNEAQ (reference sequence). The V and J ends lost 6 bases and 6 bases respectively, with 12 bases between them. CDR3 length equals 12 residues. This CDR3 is CASSSLALEQYF. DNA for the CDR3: TGTGCCAGCAGTTCCCTAGCCCTCGAGCAGTACTTC.

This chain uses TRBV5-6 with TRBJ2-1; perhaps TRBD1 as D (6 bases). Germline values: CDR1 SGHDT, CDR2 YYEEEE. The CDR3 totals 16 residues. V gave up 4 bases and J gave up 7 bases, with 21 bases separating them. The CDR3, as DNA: TGTGCCAGCAGCCCTCCACAGGGCCGGTCAGGAAATGAGCAGTTCTTC. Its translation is CASSPPQGRSGNEQFF.

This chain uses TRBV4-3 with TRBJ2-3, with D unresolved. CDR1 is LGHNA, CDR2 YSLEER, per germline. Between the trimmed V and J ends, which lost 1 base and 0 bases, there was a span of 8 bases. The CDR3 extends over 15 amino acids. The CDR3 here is CASSQVEASTDTQYF. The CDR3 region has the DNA TGCGCCAGCAGCCAAGTGGAAGCGAGCACAGATACGCAGTATTTT.

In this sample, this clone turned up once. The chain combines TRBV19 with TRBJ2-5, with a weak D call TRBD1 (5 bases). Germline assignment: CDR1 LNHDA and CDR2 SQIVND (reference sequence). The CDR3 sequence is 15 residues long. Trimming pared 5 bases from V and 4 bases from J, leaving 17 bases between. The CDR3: CASSPQGAVRETQYF. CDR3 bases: TGTGCCAGTAGTCCCCAAGGGGCAGTGAGAGAGACCCAGTACTTC.

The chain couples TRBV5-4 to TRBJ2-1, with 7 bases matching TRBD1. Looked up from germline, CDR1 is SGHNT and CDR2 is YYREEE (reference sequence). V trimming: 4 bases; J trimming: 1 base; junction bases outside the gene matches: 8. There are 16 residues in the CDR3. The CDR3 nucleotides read TGTGCCAGCAGCCTCACAGGGGTTGGGTCCTACAATGAGCAGTTCTTC. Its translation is CASSLTGVGSYNEQFF. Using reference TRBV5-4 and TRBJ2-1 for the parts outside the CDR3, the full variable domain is ETGVTQSPTHLIKTRGQQVTLRCSSQSGHNTVSWYQQALGQGPQFIFQYYREEENGRGNFPPRFSGLQFPNYSSELNVNALELDDSALYLCASSLTGVGSYNEQFFGPGTRLTVL.

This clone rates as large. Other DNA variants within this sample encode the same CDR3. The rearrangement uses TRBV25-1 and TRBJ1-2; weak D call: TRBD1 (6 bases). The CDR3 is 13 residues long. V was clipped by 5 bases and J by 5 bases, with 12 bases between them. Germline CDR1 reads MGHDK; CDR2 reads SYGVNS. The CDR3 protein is CASSPGTNYGYTF. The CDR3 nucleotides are TGTGCCAGCAGTCCCGGGACAAATTATGGCTACACCTTC.